This T cell receptor (beta chain) was identified in a study of T cells after yellow fever vaccination. In the study overall: Any fraction with a low cell number was prepared using SMART-Seq v4 Ultra Low Input. Whole-study findings and limits: Clonotypes shared by both compartments, CD4 and CD8, made up a small share. Post-booster reappearance was seen for most primary-vaccination clones (about 96% CD4, 88% CD8).

Points on this clonotype: Its antigen remains unidentified. This may arise from a read error, as a much more abundant clone is one base away.

Germline CDR1 and CDR2: SQVTM and ANQGSEA. Trimming removed 7 bases at V and 10 bases at J, with 23 bases between. The length of the CDR3 is 14 residues. It was through 5'RACE template switching that TCR cDNA was made, with a universal primer site and UMIs added. TCRdb used MiXCR to reprocess the 5' RACE reads, holding one entry per CDR3 protein. The sample consists of about 240,000 distinct CDR3 sequences, less than 9% of them appearing once. This TCR was recovered from a man aged 25-45 years who received the YFV17D yellow fever vaccine. The chain recombines TRBV29-1 with TRBJ2-1; D might be TRBD1 (5 bases). This specimen was CD4+ T cells sorted from PBMCs, taken 15 days after the yellow fever booster vaccination. The CDR3 region is CSANDQDTIREQFF. The CDR3 nucleotides read TGCAGCGCGAATGACCAGGACACCATCAGGGAGCAGTTCTTC.